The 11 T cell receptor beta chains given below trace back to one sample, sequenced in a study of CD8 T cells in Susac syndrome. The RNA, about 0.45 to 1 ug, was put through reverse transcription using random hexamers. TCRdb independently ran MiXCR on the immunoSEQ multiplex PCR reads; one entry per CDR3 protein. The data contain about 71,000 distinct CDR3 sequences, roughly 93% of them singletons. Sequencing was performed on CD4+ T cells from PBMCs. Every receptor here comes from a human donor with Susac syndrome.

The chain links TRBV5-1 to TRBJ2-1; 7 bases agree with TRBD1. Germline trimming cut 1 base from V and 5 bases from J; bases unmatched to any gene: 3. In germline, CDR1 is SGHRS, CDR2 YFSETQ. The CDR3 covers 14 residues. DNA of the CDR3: TGCGCCAGCAGCTTGAGGGGGCACGACAATGAGCAGTTCTTC. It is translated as CASSLRGHDNEQFF.

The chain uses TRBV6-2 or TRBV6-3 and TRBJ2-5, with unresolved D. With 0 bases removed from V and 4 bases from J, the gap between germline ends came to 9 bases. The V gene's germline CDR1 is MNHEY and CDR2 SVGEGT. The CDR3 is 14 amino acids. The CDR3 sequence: CASSYSRNGETQYF. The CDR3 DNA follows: TGTGCCAGCAGTTACTCCCGGAATGGAGAGACCCAGTACTTC.

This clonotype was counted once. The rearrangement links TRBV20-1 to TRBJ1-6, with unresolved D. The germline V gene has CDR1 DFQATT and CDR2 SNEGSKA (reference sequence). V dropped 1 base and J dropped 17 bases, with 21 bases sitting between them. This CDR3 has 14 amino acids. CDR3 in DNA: TGCAGTGCTAGAGCCGGTGGCGGAGCCCCAAACTTCCACTTT. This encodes CSARAGGGAPNFHF.

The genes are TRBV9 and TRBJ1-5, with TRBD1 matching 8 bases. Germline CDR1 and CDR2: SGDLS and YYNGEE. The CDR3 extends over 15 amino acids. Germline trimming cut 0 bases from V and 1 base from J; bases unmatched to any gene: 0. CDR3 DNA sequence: TGTGCCAGCAGCGTAGGGACAGGGAGCAATCAGCCCCAGCATTTT. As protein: CASSVGTGSNQPQHF.

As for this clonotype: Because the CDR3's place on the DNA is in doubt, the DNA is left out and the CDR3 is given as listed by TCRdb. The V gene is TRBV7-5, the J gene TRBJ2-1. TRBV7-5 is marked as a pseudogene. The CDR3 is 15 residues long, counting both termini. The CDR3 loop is CISVSEFASTMSSFF.

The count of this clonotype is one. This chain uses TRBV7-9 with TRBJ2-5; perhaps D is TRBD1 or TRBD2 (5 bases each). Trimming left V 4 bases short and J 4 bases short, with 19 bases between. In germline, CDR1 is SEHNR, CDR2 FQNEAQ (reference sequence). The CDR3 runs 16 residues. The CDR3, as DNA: TGTGCCAGCAGCTCAGCCGGGGCAGGGCGAAGAGAGACCCAGTACTTC. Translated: CASSSAGAGRRETQYF.

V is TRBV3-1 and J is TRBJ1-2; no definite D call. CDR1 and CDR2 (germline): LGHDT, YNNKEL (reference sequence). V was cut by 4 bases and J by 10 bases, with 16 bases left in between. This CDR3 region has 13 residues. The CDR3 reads CASSPIPREDYTF. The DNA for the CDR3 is TGTGCCAGCAGCCCTATCCCACGGGAGGACTACACCTTC.

In DNA, the CDR3 is TGTGCCAGCAGAAGGACAGGGTTGAACACCGGGGAGCTGTTTTTT. Its protein product is CASRRTGLNTGELFF. The V gene is TRBV12-3 or TRBV12-4, the J gene TRBJ2-2, with 8 bases fitting TRBD1. The junction had 4 bases not matched to a gene; V was cut back by 6 bases and J by 1 base. This CDR3 is 15 amino acids long.

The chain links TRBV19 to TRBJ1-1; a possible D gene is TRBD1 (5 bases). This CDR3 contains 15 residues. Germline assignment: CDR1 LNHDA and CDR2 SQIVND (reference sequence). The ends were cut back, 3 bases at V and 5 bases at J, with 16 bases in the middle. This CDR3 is CASSIQAGWRTEAFF. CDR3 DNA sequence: TGTGCCAGTAGTATTCAGGCAGGGTGGAGAACTGAAGCTTTCTTT. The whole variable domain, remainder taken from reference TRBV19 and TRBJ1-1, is DGGITQSPKYLFRKEGQNVTLSCEQNLNHDAMYWYRQDPGQGLRLIYYSQIVNDFQKGDIAEGYSVSREKKESFPLTVTSAQKNPTAFYLCASSIQAGWRTEAFFGQGTRLTVV.

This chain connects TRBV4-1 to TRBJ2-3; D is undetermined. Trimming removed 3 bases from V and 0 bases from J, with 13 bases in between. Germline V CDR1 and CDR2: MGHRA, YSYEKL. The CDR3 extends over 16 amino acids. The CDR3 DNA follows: TGCGCCAGCAGCCAGGCCAATATGGTGAGCACAGATACGCAGTATTTT. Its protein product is CASSQANMVSTDTQYF.

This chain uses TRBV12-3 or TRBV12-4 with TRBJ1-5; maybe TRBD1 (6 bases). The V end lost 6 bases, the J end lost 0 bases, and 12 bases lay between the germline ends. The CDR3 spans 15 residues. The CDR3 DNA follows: TGTGCCAGCAGCCGGGACACTCTTAGCAATCAGCCCCAGCATTTT. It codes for CASSRDTLSNQPQHF.